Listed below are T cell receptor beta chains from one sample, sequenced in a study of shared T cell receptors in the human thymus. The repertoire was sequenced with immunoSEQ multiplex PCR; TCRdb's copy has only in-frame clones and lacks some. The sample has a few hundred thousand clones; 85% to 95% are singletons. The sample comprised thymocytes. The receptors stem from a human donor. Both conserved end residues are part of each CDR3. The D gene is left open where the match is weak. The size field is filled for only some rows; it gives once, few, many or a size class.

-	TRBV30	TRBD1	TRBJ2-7	TGTGCCTGGAGCCCCTGGGAGGGACAGGGTAGGTGGTACGAGCAGTACTTC	CAWSPWEGQGRWYEQYF
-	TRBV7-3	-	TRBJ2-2	TGTGCCAGCAGCCTAGGGGCTAGCGGAAAAACAGGGACCGGGGAGCTGTTTTTT	CASSLGASGKTGTGELFF
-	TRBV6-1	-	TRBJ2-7	TGTGCCAGCAGTGAACAGTTCCGGTCATGGACCTACGAGCAGTACTTC	CASSEQFRSWTYEQYF
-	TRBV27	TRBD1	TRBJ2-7	TGTGCCAGCAGTTTATCCCCCGGGACAGGGCCCGACGAGCAGTACTTC	CASSLSPGTGPDEQYF
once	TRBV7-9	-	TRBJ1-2	TGTGCCAGCAGCCCCCGATCTGAGGGGGGCAGTGGCTACACCTTC	CASSPRSEGGSGYTF
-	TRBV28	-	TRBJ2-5	TGTGCCGGCCGGGGCTCTGACAGGGAGACCCAGTACTTC	CAGRGSDRETQYF
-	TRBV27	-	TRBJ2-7	TGTGCCAGCAGTTCGGGGAGCCGAGGATACGAGCAGTACTTC	CASSSGSRGYEQYF
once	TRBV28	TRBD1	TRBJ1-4	TGTGCCAGCAGCAAAACAGGGGCGCCAAATGAAAAACTGTTTTTT	CASSKTGAPNEKLFF
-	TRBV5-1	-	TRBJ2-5	TGCGCCAGCAGCTTGGAGGGCAGGGGAACACAAGAGACCCAGTACTTC	CASSLEGRGTQETQYF
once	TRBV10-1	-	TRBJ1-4	TGCGCCACCACCAAAGGGCGGGGAGAAAAACTGTTTTTT	CATTKGRGEKLFF
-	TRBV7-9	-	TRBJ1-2	TGTGCCAGCAGCGCAAATCCGGGCTTTGGGGGCTACACCTTC	CASSANPGFGGYTF
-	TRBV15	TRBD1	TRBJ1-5	TGTGCCACCAGCAGAAAGGACAGGGATAGCAATCAGCCCCAGCATTTT	CATSRKDRDSNQPQHF
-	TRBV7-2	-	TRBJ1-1	TGTGCCAGCATCCAAGAACAGGGAGGGTCCCGGGCTGAAGCTTTCTTT	CASIQEQGGSRAEAFF
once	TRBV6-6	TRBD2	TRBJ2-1	TGTGCCAGCAGCCAGACGGCCGGGGGGGATGAGCAGTTCTTC	CASSQTAGGDEQFF
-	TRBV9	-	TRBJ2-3	TGTGCCAGCAGCGTAGCTCGTGACAGTCTCCAGTATTTT	CASSVARDSLQYF
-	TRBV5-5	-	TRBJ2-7	TGTGCCAGCATGGCTTACGTGGGGGATCGTTGGGAGCAGTACTTC	CASMAYVGDRWEQYF
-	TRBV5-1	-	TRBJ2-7	TGCGCCAGCAGCCCGAGGACAGGGACTAACGAGCAGTACTTC	CASSPRTGTNEQYF
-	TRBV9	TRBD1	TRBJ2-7	TGTGCCAGCAGCGTACGGGACAGCTCCTACGAGCAGTACTTC	CASSVRDSSYEQYF
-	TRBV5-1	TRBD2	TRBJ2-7	TGCGCCAGCAGCTTCGTAGCGGGGATCTACGAGCAGTACTTC	CASSFVAGIYEQYF
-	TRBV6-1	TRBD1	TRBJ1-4	TGTGCCAGCAGTGATTACAGGGGAAAGATTCGCGAAAAACTGTTTTTT	CASSDYRGKIREKLFF
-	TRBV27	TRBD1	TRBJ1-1	TGTGCCAGCCACGGACAGGGCCGTTTCACTGAAGCTTTCTTT	CASHGQGRFTEAFF
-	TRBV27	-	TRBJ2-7	TGTGCCAGCAGTTTAGGGCCCGGCGCGGATCCTTCCTACGAGCAGTACTTC	CASSLGPGADPSYEQYF
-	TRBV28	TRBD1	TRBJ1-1	TGTGCCAGCAGTTCCCAAATGGGACAGGGCGGGGGAACTTTCTTT	CASSSQMGQGGGTFF
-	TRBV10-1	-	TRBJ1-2	TGCGCCAGCAGTCCGGACAGACCCCCCTCTGGCTATGGCTACACCTTC	CASSPDRPPSGYGYTF
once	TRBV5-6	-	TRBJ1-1	TGTGCCAGCAGCCACCCGGGCCGTCGGCAGGTGAACACTGAAGCTTTCTTT	CASSHPGRRQVNTEAFF
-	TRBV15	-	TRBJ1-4	TGTGCCACCAGCAGAGAACAGCGAACTAATGAAAAACTGTTTTTT	CATSREQRTNEKLFF
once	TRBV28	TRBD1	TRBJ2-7	TGTGCCAGCTATCCCTCTTCCGGGACAGGCACCTACGAGCAGTACTTC	CASYPSSGTGTYEQYF
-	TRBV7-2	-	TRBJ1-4	TGTGCCAGCAGCTCCCGGATGGCCGGGAATGGAACTAATGAAAAACTGTTTTTT	CASSSRMAGNGTNEKLFF
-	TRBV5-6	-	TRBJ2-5	TGTGCCAGCAGCAAAGCGACAGGCGCAGAGACCCAGTACTTC	CASSKATGAETQYF
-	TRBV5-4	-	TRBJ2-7	TGTGCCAGCAGCGGGGGACTTGGGTATTTATACGAGCAGTACTTC	CASSGGLGYLYEQYF
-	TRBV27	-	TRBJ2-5	TGTGCCAGCAGTTCAGGTTGGCACCAAGAGACCCAGTACTTC	CASSSGWHQETQYF
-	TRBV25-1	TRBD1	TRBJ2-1	TGTGCCAGCATGGACAGGCCGGGCTGCTCCTACAATGAGCAGTTCTTC	CASMDRPGCSYNEQFF
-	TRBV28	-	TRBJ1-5	TGTGCCAGCAGTTTTAATCAGCCCCAGCATTTT	CASSFNQPQHF
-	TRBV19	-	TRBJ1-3	TGTGCCAGTAGTATACTGAACTCTGGAAACACCATATATTTT	CASSILNSGNTIYF
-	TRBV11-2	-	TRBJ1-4	TGTGCCAGCAGCCTCCTCGGTATGTGGAGAGGAGATGAAAAACTGTTTTTT	CASSLLGMWRGDEKLFF
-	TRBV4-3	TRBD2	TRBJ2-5	TGCGCCAGCAGCCAGGTAGCGGGAGACGAAGAGACCCAGTACTTC	CASSQVAGDEETQYF
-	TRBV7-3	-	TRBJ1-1	TGTGCCAGCAGCCCATTAACCGGTCCTTTGAACACTGAAGCTTTCTTT	CASSPLTGPLNTEAFF
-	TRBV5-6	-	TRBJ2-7	TGTGCCAGCAGCTTATGGAACGCCTACGAGCAGTACTTC	CASSLWNAYEQYF
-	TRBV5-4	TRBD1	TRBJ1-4	TGTGCCAGCAGCCACGGACAGGGGAGTGAAAAACTGTTTTTT	CASSHGQGSEKLFF
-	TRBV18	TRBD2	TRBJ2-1	TGTGCCAGCTCACCACATCGCGGGAGGGCAATCCAGTTCTTC	CASSPHRGRAIQFF
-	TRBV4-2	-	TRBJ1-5	TGTGCCAGCAGCCAAGATAGACGGGCTCAGCCCCAGCATTTT	CASSQDRRAQPQHF
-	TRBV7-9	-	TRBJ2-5	TGTGCCAGCAGCTTCCACGAACTAGCTAAAGAGACCCAGTACTTC	CASSFHELAKETQYF
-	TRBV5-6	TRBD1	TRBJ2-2	TGTGCCAGCAGCCACCGGGACAGGGTGCCCGGGGAGCTGTTTTTT	CASSHRDRVPGELFF
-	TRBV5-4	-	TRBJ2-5	TGTGCCAGCAGCCTTGGAGGAGGGGAGACCCAGTACTTC	CASSLGGGETQYF
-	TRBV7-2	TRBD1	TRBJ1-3	TGTGCCAGCAGCCCCCGGACAGGGGGTAGCAACACCATATATTTT	CASSPRTGGSNTIYF
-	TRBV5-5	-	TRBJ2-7	TGTGCCAGCAGCCCAAGGGGTGCGATTTTCCGTGGGAGCGTGGACGAGCAGTACTTC	CASSPRGAIFRGSVDEQYF
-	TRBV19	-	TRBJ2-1	TGTGCCAGTAGACCGGACAGGGACGCCAGCGGGAGCGGCGAGCAGTTCTTC	CASRPDRDASGSGEQFF
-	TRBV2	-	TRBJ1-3	TGTGCCAGCAGTGGTTCCGAGGCAGGAAACACCATATATTTT	CASSGSEAGNTIYF
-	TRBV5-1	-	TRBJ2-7	TGCGCCAGCAGTCAGTACCGGGAGAGGTCCTACGAGCAGTACTTC	CASSQYRERSYEQYF
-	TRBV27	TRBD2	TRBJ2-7	TGTGCCAGCAGCCGAGGGGCGGGAGGGCCTAATTTAGCACCATACGAGCAGTACTTC	CASSRGAGGPNLAPYEQYF
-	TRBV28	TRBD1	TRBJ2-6	TGTGCCAGCAGCTGGCGGGACAGGAGGTCTGGGGCCAACGTCCTGACTTTC	CASSWRDRRSGANVLTF
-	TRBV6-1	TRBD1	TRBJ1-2	TGTGCCAGCAGAGTCCATCAGGGACAGGTCTATGGCTACACCTTC	CASRVHQGQVYGYTF
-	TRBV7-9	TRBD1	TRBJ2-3	TGTGCCAGCAGCAGACGGACAGGACTCCAAGATACGCAGTATTTT	CASSRRTGLQDTQYF
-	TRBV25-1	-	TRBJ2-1	TGTGCCAGCAGCGCACTCGTCGGGCAGTTCTTC	CASSALVGQFF